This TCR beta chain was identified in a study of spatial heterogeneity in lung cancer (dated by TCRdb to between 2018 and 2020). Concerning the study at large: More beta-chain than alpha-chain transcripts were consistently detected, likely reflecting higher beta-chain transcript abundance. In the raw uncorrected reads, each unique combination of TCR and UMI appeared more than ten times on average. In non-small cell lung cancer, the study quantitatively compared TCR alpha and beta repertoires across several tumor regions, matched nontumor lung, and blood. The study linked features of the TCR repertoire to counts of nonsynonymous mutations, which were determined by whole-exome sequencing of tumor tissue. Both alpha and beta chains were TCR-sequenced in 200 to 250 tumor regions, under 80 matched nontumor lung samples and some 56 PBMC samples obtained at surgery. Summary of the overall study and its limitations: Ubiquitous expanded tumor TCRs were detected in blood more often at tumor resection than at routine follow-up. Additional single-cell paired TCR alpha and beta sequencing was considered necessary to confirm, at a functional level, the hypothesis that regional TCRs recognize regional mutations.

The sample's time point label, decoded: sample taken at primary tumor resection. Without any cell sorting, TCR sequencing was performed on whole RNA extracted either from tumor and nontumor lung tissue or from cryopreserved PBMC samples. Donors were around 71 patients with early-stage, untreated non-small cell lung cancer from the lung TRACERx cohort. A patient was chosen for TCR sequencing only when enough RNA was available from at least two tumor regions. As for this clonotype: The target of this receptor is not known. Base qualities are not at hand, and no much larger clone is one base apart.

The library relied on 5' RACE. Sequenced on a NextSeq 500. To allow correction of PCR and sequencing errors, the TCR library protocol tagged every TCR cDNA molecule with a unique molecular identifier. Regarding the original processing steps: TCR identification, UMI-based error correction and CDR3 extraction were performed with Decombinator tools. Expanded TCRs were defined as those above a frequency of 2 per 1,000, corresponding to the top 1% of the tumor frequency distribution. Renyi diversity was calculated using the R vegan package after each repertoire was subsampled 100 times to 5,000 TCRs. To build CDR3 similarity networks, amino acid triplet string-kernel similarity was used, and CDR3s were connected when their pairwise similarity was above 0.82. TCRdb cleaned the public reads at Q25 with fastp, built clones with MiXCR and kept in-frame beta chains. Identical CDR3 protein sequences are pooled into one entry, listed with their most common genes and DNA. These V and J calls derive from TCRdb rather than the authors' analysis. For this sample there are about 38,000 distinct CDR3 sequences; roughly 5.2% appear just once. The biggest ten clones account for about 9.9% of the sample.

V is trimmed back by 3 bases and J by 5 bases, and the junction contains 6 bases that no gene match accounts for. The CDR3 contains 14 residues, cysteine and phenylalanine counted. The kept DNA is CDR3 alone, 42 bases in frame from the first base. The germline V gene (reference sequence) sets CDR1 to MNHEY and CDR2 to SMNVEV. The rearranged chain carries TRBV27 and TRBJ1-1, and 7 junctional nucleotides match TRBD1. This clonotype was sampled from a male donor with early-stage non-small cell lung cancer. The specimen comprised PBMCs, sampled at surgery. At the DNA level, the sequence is TGTGCCAGCAGTTTTGTAGGGGGCCGAACTGAAGCTTTCTTT. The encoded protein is CASSFVGGRTEAFF.